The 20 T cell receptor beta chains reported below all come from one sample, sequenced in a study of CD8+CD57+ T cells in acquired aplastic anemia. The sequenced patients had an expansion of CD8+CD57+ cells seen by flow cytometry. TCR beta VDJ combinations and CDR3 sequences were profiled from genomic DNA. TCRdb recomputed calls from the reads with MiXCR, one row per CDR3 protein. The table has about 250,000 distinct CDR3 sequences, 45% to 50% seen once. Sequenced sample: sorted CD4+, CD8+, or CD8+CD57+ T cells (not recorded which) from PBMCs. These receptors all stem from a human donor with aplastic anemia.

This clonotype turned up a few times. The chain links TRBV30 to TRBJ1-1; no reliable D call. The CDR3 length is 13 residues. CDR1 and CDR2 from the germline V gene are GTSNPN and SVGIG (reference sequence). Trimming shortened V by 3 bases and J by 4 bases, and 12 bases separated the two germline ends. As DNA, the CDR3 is TGTGCCTGGAGCGCGACATTAGGCACTGAAGCTTTCTTT. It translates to CAWSATLGTEAFF.

The CDR3, as DNA: TGTGCCAGCAGCTTAGGGTGTGCAGGGGGTAATAATCAGCCCCAGCATTTT. Amino acids: CASSLGCAGGNNQPQHF. J is TRBJ1-5 and V is TRBV7-9, with 7 positions matching TRBD1. Germline V gene lookup returns CDR1 SEHNR and CDR2 FQNEAQ (reference sequence). Trimming removed 1 base from V and 4 bases from J; junction bases left unmatched: 10. This CDR3 has 17 amino acids.

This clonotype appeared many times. CDR3 in DNA: TGCAGCGTTGAAGTCTGGGCCAGGGGCGGGGGGACCTCCTACGAGCAGTACTTC. Translated, it gives CSVEVWARGGGTSYEQYF. The chain uses TRBV29-1 and TRBJ2-7; 8 bases are a match to TRBD2. V dropped 1 base and J dropped 0; count of bases not matched to a gene: 14. The CDR3 totals 18 residues. Per the germline V gene, CDR1 is SQVTM and CDR2 is ANQGSEA.

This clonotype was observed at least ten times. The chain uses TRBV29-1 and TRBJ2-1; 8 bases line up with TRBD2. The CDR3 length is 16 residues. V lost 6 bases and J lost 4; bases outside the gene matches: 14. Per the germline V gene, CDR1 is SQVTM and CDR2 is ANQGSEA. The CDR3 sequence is CSVAGIQAGAYNEQFF. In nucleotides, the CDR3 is TGCAGCGTCGCAGGAATACAAGCGGGAGCGTACAATGAGCAGTTCTTC.

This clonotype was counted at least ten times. The CDR3 nucleotides read TGTGCCAGCAGCTTGGCACATCTCTCTCGGGGATGGGTTTACAATGAGCAGTTCTTC. Translating gives CASSLAHLSRGWVYNEQFF. The chain is built from TRBV7-6 and TRBJ2-1; D is perhaps TRBD2 (5 bases). This CDR3 region has 19 residues. Germline V gene lookup returns CDR1 SGHVS and CDR2 FNYEAQ. V lost 3 bases and J 4 bases, leaving 25 bases between the germline ends. The variable domain in full, with the rest retrieved from reference TRBV7-6 and TRBJ2-1, is GAGVSQSPRYKVTKRGQDVALRCDPISGHVSLYWYRQALGQGPEFLTYFNYEAQQDKSGLPNDRFSAERPEGSISTLTIQRTEQRDSAMYRCASSLAHLSRGWVYNEQFFGPGTRLTVL.

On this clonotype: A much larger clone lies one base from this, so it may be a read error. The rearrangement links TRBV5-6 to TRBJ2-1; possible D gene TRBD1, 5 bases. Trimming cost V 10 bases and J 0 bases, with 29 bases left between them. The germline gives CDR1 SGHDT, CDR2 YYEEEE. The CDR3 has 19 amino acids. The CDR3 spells CACSIHQAQVGSSYNEQFF. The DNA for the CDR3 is TGTGCCTGTAGTATTCATCAGGCACAGGTTGGGTCCTCCTACAATGAGCAGTTCTTC.

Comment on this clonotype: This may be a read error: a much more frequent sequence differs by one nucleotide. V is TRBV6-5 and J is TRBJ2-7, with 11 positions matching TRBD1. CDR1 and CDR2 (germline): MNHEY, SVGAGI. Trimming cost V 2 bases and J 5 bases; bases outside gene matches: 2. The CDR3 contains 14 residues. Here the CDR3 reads CASSYGQGANEQYF. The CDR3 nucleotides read TGTGCCAGCAGTTACGGACAGGGGGCTAACGAGCAGTACTTC.

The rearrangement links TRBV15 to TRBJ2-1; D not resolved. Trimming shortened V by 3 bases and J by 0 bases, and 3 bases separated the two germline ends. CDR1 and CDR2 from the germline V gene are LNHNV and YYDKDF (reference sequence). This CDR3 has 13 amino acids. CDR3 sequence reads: CATSRDSYNEQFF. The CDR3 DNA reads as TGTGCCACCAGCAGGGACTCCTACAATGAGCAGTTCTTC.

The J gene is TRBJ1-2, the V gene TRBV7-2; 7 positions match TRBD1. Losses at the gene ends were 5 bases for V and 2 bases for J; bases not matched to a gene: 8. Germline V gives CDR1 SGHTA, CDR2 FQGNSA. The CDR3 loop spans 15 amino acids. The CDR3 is CASSQEKQGNYGYTF. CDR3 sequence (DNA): TGTGCCAGCAGCCAAGAGAAACAGGGGAACTATGGCTACACCTTC.

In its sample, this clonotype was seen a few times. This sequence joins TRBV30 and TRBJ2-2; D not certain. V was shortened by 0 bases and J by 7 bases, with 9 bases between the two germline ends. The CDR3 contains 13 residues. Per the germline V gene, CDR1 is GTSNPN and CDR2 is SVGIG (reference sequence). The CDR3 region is CAWSVLRGGELFF. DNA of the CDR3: TGTGCCTGGAGTGTATTGAGAGGCGGGGAGCTGTTTTTT.

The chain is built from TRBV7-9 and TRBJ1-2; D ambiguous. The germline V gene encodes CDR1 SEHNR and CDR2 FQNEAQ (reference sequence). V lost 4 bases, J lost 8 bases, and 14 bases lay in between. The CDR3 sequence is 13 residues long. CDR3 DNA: TGTGCCAGCAGCTCCCCGGGATCAGACGGCTACACCTTC. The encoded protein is CASSSPGSDGYTF.

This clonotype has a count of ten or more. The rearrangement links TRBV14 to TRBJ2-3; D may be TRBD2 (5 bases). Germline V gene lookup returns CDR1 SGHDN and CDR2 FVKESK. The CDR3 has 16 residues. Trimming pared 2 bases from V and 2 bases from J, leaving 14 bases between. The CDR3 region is CASSQKVDSVTDTQYF. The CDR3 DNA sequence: TGTGCCAGCAGCCAAAAAGTCGATAGCGTCACAGATACGCAGTATTTT.

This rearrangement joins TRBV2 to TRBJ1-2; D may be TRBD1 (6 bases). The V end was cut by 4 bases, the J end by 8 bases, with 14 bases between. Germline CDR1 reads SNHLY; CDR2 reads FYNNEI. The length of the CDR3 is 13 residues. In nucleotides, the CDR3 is TGTGCCAGCAGTGGTCGACTCCAGGGGGGCTACACCTTC. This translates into CASSGRLQGGYTF.

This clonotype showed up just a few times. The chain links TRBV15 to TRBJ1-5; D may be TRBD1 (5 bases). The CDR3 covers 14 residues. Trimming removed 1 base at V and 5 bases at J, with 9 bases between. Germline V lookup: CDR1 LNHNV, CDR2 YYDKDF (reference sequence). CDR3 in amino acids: CATSRGDGYQPQHF. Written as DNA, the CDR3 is TGTGCCACCAGCAGAGGGGACGGCTATCAGCCCCAGCATTTT. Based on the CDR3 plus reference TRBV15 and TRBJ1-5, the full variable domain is DAMVIQNPRYQVTQFGKPVTLSCSQTLNHNVMYWYQQKSSQAPKLLFHYYDKDFNNEADTPDNFQSRRPNTSFCFLDIRSPGLGDTAMYLCATSRGDGYQPQHFGDGTRLSIL.

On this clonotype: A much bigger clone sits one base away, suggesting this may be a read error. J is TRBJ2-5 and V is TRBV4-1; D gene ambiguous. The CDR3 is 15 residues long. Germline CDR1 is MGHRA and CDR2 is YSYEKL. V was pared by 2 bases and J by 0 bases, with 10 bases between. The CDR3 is CASSQFNGHQETQYF. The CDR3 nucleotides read TGCGCCAGCAGCCAATTTAATGGCCACCAAGAGACCCAGTACTTC.

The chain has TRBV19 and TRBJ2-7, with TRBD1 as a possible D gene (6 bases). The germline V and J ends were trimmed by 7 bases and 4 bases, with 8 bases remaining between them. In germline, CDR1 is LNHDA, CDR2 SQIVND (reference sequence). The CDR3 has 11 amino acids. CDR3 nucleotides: TGTGCCAGTAAAGGGGGATACGAGCAGTACTTC. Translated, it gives CASKGGYEQYF.

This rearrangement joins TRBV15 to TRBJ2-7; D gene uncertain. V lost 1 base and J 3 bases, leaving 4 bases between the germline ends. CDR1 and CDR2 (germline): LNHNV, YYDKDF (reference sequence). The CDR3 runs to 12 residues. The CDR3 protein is CATSRAGYEQYF. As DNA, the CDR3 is TGTGCCACCAGCAGAGCGGGCTACGAGCAGTACTTC.

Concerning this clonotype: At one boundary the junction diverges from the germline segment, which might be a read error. The CDR3 DNA reads TGTGCCAGCAGTTTAGGGACGCCGACTACCTACGGGCAGTACTTC. Protein: CASSLGTPTTYGQYF. The gene calls are TRBV25-1 and TRBJ2-7; D tentatively fits TRBD1 or TRBD2 (5 bases each). The germline V gene encodes CDR1 MGHDK and CDR2 SYGVNS. CDR3 length: 15 residues.

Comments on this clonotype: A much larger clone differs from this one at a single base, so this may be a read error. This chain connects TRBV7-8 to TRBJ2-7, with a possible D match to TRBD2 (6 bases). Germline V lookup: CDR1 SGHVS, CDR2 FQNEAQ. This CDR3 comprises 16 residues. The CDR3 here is CVSSPAGTSIPYEQYF. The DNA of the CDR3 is TGTGTCAGCAGCCCGGCCGGGACTTCTATCCCCTACGAGCAGTACTTC.

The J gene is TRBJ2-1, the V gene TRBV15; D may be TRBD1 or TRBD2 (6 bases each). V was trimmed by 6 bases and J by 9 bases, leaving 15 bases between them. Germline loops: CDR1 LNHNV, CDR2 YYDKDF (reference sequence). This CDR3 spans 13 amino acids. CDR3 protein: CATSRGVLSEQFF. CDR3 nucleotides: TGTGCCACCAGTAGGGGGGTGTTAAGTGAGCAGTTCTTC.